These 21 T cell receptor beta chains came from one sample sequenced in a study of vaccination effects on CD4 cells after COVID-19. Sequencing in the ViraFEST assay came after antigen-specific CD4+ T cells had been expanded with viral peptide pools, which were used to stimulate PBMC. Scientists isolated CD4+ T cells after a roughly 10-day culture period ended. It was between March and December 2020 that the person had a SARS-CoV-2 infection confirmed by PCR. TCRdb's copy holds only in-frame clones and misses some; the assay was immunoSEQ multiplex PCR. This sample has about 70,000 clones, with under 85% found just once. These TCRs' antigens remain unknown. The sample in question was CD4+ T cells from PBMCs cultured with HIV peptides, obtained before COVID-19 vaccination. Sample subset: HIV-1 Nef peptide pool negative control/reference culture. All receptors derive from a human donor who had a prior SARS-CoV-2 infection.

This clone was detected only a few times. The chain employs TRBV5-5 and TRBJ1-1, with D unclear. Trimming removed 2 bases at V and 8 bases at J, with 10 bases between. The CDR3 has 12 amino acids. CDR1 is SGHKS, CDR2 YYEKEE, per germline (reference sequence). In DNA, the CDR3 is TGTGCCAGCAGCTTTCTTAGCCGAGAAGCTTTCTTT. It specifies CASSFLSREAFF.

The V gene is TRBV10-3, the J gene TRBJ2-2; a weak D match, TRBD2 (6 bases). Germline V gene sequence: CDR1 ENHRY, CDR2 SYGVKD. The CDR3 covers 17 residues. V lost 0 bases and J 3 bases, leaving 14 bases between the germline ends. The chain's CDR3 is CAISESGWRGDTGELFF. The CDR3 nucleotides are TGTGCCATCAGTGAGTCAGGGTGGCGCGGGGACACCGGGGAGCTGTTTTTT.

The chain has TRBV7-2 and TRBJ2-3; 10 bases agree with TRBD2. The germline V gene encodes CDR1 SGHTA and CDR2 FQGNSA. V gave up 6 bases and J gave up 3 bases; unmatched junction bases: 18. This CDR3 has 19 residues. CDR3 sequence (DNA): TGTGCCAGCAGAGAAAAATTGTCTGCTAGCGGGGGTAGGACAGATACGCAGTATTTT. Protein: CASREKLSASGGRTDTQYF.

The CDR3 protein is CAISETWANTEAFF. Written as DNA, the CDR3 is TGTGCCATCAGTGAAACTTGGGCGAACACTGAAGCTTTCTTT. The rearrangement joins TRBV10-3 to TRBJ1-1; D uncertain. Germline values: CDR1 ENHRY, CDR2 SYGVKD. This CDR3 region has 14 residues. V was trimmed by 3 bases and J by 1 base, leaving 9 bases between them.

This sequence joins TRBV30 and TRBJ1-1; D unresolved. CDR1 is GTSNPN and CDR2 is SVGIG in the germline V gene (reference sequence). There are 10 residues in the CDR3. Trimming stripped 2 bases from V and 8 bases from J, with 6 bases between. The CDR3, as DNA: TGTGCCTGGAGTCGGACGGAAGCTTTCTTT. Its protein is CAWSRTEAFF. Full variable domain (rest looked up from reference TRBV30 and TRBJ1-1): SQTIHQWPATLVQPVGSPLSLECTVEGTSNPNLYWYRQAAGRGLQLLFYSVGIGQISSEVPQNLSASRPQDRQFILSSKKLLLSDSGFYLCAWSRTEAFFGQGTRLTVV.

This clone was counted ten times or more. The J gene is TRBJ1-1, the V gene TRBV12-3 or TRBV12-4, with unresolved D. V was trimmed by 6 bases and J by 7 bases, leaving 15 bases between them. The CDR3 has 13 amino acids. The CDR3 loop is CASRVLGIREAFF. The CDR3 DNA sequence: TGTGCCAGCAGGGTTTTGGGGATACGTGAAGCTTTCTTT.

V usage is TRBV6-5 and J usage is TRBJ1-1; D ambiguous. This CDR3 spans 12 amino acids. CDR1 is MNHEY and CDR2 is SVGAGI in the germline V gene. V shed 2 bases and J shed 4 bases, with 5 bases lying between them. The CDR3 sequence is CASSYGGTEAFF. The CDR3 DNA sequence: TGTGCCAGCAGTTACGGTGGCACTGAAGCTTTCTTT.

V usage is TRBV11-2 and J usage is TRBJ2-1, with 8 bases fitting TRBD2. Germline assignment: CDR1 SGHAT and CDR2 FQNNGV. The CDR3 loop spans 16 amino acids. The V and J ends lost 1 base and 3 bases, in that order; junction bases with no gene match: 5. In nucleotides, the CDR3 is TGTGCCAGCAGCTTAGGATCTAGCGGGTACTACAATGAGCAGTTCTTC. Translation: CASSLGSSGYYNEQFF.

V usage is TRBV3-1 (or the pseudogene TRBV3-2) and J usage is TRBJ1-6; D not certain. Trimming took 2 bases from V and 10 from J, leaving 9 bases between them. From germline, CDR1 is LGHDT and CDR2 YNNKEL (reference sequence). The CDR3 consists of 13 residues. The CDR3 is CASSQPGRSPLHF. The CDR3 region has the DNA TGTGCCAGCAGCCAACCCGGACGATCACCCCTCCACTTT.

This sequence joins TRBV19 and TRBJ2-5; D remains unclear. The CDR3 contains 13 residues. The germline gives CDR1 LNHDA, CDR2 SQIVND (reference sequence). With 5 bases removed from V and 2 bases from J, the gap between germline ends came to 9 bases. The chain's CDR3 is CASSQAAQETQYF. DNA for the CDR3: TGTGCCAGTAGTCAGGCAGCGCAAGAGACCCAGTACTTC. Drawing the rest from reference TRBV19 and TRBJ2-5, the complete variable domain is DGGITQSPKYLFRKEGQNVTLSCEQNLNHDAMYWYRQDPGQGLRLIYYSQIVNDFQKGDIAEGYSVSREKKESFPLTVTSAQKNPTAFYLCASSQAAQETQYFGPGTRLLVL.

This clone was observed a few times. The rearrangement links TRBV5-6 to TRBJ1-2; 9 bases align to TRBD1. V lost 4 bases and J lost 6; bases outside the gene matches: 7. Looked up from germline, CDR1 is SGHDT and CDR2 is YYEEEE. CDR3 length: 14 amino acids. CDR3 sequence reads: CASSRAGTGNGYTF. The CDR3 coding sequence is TGTGCCAGCAGCAGAGCCGGGACAGGGAATGGCTACACCTTC.

This sequence joins TRBV18 and TRBJ2-5, with 7 bases that match TRBD1. Germline V lookup: CDR1 KGHSH, CDR2 LQKENI. The CDR3 runs to 14 residues. J gave up 2 bases and V 6 bases, and 6 bases lay outside the gene matches. CDR3 amino acids: CASSESTGQETQYF. CDR3 nucleotides: TGTGCCAGCTCGGAATCGACAGGGCAAGAGACCCAGTACTTC.

The sample holds one count of this clone. V gene TRBV28 combines with J gene TRBJ2-7, with D possibly TRBD1 on 5 matching bases. V was shortened by 5 bases and J by 4 bases, with 15 bases between the two germline ends. Per the germline V gene, CDR1 is MDHEN and CDR2 is SYDVKM. CDR3 length equals 14 residues. The CDR3 is CASSVQVMMYEQYF. The CDR3 bases are TGTGCCAGCAGTGTACAGGTAATGATGTACGAGCAGTACTTC.

The chain uses TRBV6-6 and TRBJ2-5; D may match TRBD1 or TRBD2 (5 bases each). Germline V lookup: CDR1 MNHNY, CDR2 SVGAGI (reference sequence). V lost 3 bases to trimming and J lost 5 bases, with 13 bases between them. This CDR3 contains 14 residues. The CDR3 nucleotides are TGTGCCAGCAGTTATGGGGGAATTGCTGAGACCCAGTACTTC. Its protein is CASSYGGIAETQYF.

The chain recombines TRBV2 with TRBJ2-7; no clear D. CDR3 length: 13 amino acids. Per the germline V gene, CDR1 is SNHLY and CDR2 is FYNNEI. Trimming removed 6 bases at V and 3 bases at J, with 12 bases between. CDR3 DNA: TGTGCCAGCAGGGGTTTTGGAAGCTACGAGCAGTACTTC. Translated, it gives CASRGFGSYEQYF. Filled out from reference TRBV2 and TRBJ2-7, the complete variable domain reads EPEVTQTPSHQVTQMGQEVILRCVPISNHLYFYWYRQILGQKVEFLVSFYNNEISEKSEIFDDQFSVERPDGSNFTLKIRSTKLEDSAMYFCASRGFGSYEQYFGPGTRLTVT.

This clone has a single count. V is TRBV7-2 and J is TRBJ2-5, with D hard to call. Germline loops: CDR1 SGHTA, CDR2 FQGNSA. This CDR3 has 11 residues. The ends were cut back, 6 bases at V and 0 bases at J, with 2 bases in the middle. CDR3 DNA sequence: TGTGCCAGCAGAAACCAAGAGACCCAGTACTTC. This translates into CASRNQETQYF.

The rearrangement uses TRBV30 and TRBJ1-6; 8 positions match TRBD1. Germline V lookup: CDR1 GTSNPN, CDR2 SVGIG (reference sequence). Germline trimming cut 3 bases from V and 11 bases from J; bases unmatched to any gene: 12. There are 15 residues in the CDR3. CDR3 coding DNA: TGTGCCTGGAGCCCCCCGGACAGGGATTTCGCACCCCTCCACTTT. Translation: CAWSPPDRDFAPLHF.

The chain employs TRBV5-6 and TRBJ1-2; unclear D gene. V was clipped by 0 bases and J by 6 bases, with 9 bases between them. The CDR3 runs 13 residues. Germline V gene data show CDR1 as SGHDT and CDR2 as YYEEEE. The CDR3 region is CASSLVGVNGYTF. The CDR3 nucleotides read TGTGCCAGCAGCTTGGTCGGGGTGAATGGCTACACCTTC.

This rearrangement joins TRBV5-1 to TRBJ2-5, with a possible D match to TRBD2 (6 bases). Deletions cut 0 bases from V and 5 bases from J, with 20 bases between. CDR1 and CDR2 (germline): SGHRS, YFSETQ. The CDR3 has 17 residues. CDR3 residues: CASSLASGGRNEETQYF. CDR3 sequence (DNA): TGCGCCAGCAGCTTGGCGTCCGGGGGAAGAAACGAGGAGACCCAGTACTTC.

On this clone: At one of its ends the junction is not consistent with the germline gene, which may arise from a read error. V is TRBV7-7 and J is TRBJ2-5; D gene unclear. Germline CDR1 SSHAT, CDR2 FNYEAQ (reference sequence). CDR3 size: 13 residues. The CDR3 loop is CASSLALQETQYF. Here the CDR3 DNA reads TGTGCTAGCAGCTTAGCACTCCAAGAGACCCAGTACTTC. Using reference TRBV7-7 and TRBJ2-5 for the parts outside the CDR3, the full variable domain is GAGVSQSPRYKVTKRGQDVTLRCDPISSHATLYWYQQALGQGPEFLTYFNYEAQPDKSGLPSDRFSAERPEGSISTLTIQRTEQRDSAMYRCASSLALQETQYFGPGTRLLVL.

V gene TRBV27 combines with J gene TRBJ1-2; D not resolved. With 7 bases removed from V and 7 bases from J, the gap between germline ends came to 13 bases. CDR1 is MNHEY, CDR2 SMNVEV, per germline (reference sequence). There are 12 residues in the CDR3. The CDR3 coding sequence is TGTGCCAGCAAAGAGGGAAATCTTGGCTACACCTTC. It specifies CASKEGNLGYTF.